A single sample is the source of the 2 T cell receptor beta chains below, sequenced in a study of blood T cell repertoires in COVID-19. The method was immunoSEQ multiplex PCR; TCRdb's version includes in-frame clones alone and lacks a portion of them. The table has about 250,000 clones, about 85% seen once. The source material was peripheral blood. Receptor source: a man younger than 30 with active or convalescent COVID-19.

The chain carries TRBV12-3 or TRBV12-4 and TRBJ2-5, with 7 bases lining up with TRBD1. The CDR3 runs to 12 residues. The DNA of the CDR3 is TGTGCGATCCGGGACAGCCAAGAGACCCAGTACTTC. It codes for CAIRDSQETQYF.

The chain combines TRBV6-6 with TRBJ2-1; TRBD2 is a possible D gene (6 bases). The CDR3 is made up of 14 amino acids. The germline V gene encodes CDR1 MNHNY and CDR2 SVGAGI (reference sequence). V gave up 4 bases and J gave up 1 base, with 8 bases separating them. The CDR3 here is CASSSTRSYNEQFF. The CDR3 DNA is TGTGCCAGCAGTTCGACTAGGTCCTACAATGAGCAGTTCTTC.